The 16 T cell receptor beta chains below all came from one sample that was sequenced in a study of CD8 T cells in Susac syndrome. After extraction with the RNeasy kit, roughly 0.45 to 1 ug of the RNA was reverse transcribed using random hexamers. TCRdb processed the immunoSEQ multiplex PCR reads anew with MiXCR; each CDR3 protein has one entry. The sample has hundreds of thousands of distinct CDR3 sequences, 94% seen once. The specimen sequenced was CD4+ T cells from PBMCs. The receptors derive from a human donor with Susac syndrome.

This clonotype was detected a few times. The rearrangement joins TRBV29-1 to TRBJ1-2; D ambiguous. The CDR3 sequence is 12 residues long. The germline CDR1 and CDR2 sequences are SQVTM and ANQGSEA. V lost 4 bases to trimming and J lost 8 bases, with 14 bases between them. In DNA form, the CDR3 reads TGCAGCGTTGGCACGGGGAATAGAGGCTACACCTTC. Protein sequence: CSVGTGNRGYTF. The complete variable domain, with remaining parts taken from reference TRBV29-1 and TRBJ1-2, reads SAVISQKPSRDICQRGTSLTIQCQVDSQVTMMFWYRQQPGQSLTLIATANQGSEATYESGFVIDKFPISRPNLTFSTLTVSNMSPEDSSIYLCSVGTGNRGYTFGSGTRLTVV.

The chain employs TRBV24-1 and TRBJ2-2; the D is unclear. CDR1 is KGHDR and CDR2 is SFDVKD in the germline V gene. Trimming left V 10 bases short and J 1 base short, with 18 bases between. The length of the CDR3 is 16 residues. The CDR3 DNA is TGTGCCACTAACCCCGGGCGGCTCCTGAACACCGGGGAGCTGTTTTTT. It encodes CATNPGRLLNTGELFF.

The chain is built from TRBV5-1 and TRBJ1-1; D not certain. Germline CDR1 is SGHRS and CDR2 is YFSETQ. The CDR3 length is 14 residues. Between the trimmed V and J ends, which lost 0 bases and 6 bases, there was a span of 12 bases. CDR3 residues: CASSLESVSAEAFF. The CDR3 DNA is TGCGCCAGCAGCTTGGAATCGGTATCGGCTGAAGCTTTCTTT.

The CDR3 sequence: CASSYYGNQPQHF. CDR3 bases: TGTGCCAGCAGTTACTACGGTAATCAGCCCCAGCATTTT. The chain carries TRBV6-2 or TRBV6-3 and TRBJ1-5; D is undetermined. Germline V gene data show CDR1 as MNHEY and CDR2 as SVGEGT. CDR3 length equals 13 residues. V was pared by 1 base and J by 4 bases, with 5 bases between.

The chain couples TRBV3-1 to TRBJ2-7; D gene unclear. Deletions cut 6 bases from V and 4 bases from J, with 10 bases between. Germline CDR1 reads LGHDT; CDR2 reads YNNKEL (reference sequence). The CDR3 consists of 12 residues. The CDR3 loop is CASSAKVYEQYF. In DNA form, the CDR3 reads TGTGCCAGCAGTGCGAAGGTTTACGAGCAGTACTTC.

The J gene is TRBJ2-6, the V gene TRBV5-6, with a tentative D call TRBD1 (6 bases). V was trimmed by 3 bases and J by 0 bases, leaving 10 bases between them. This CDR3 comprises 16 residues. Germline V gives CDR1 SGHDT, CDR2 YYEEEE. In DNA form, the CDR3 reads TGTGCCAGCAGCTGGACAGCCATCTCTGGGGCCAACGTCCTGACTTTC. Its translation is CASSWTAISGANVLTF.

This chain connects TRBV30 to TRBJ2-5, with D maybe TRBD1 (7 bases). Germline assignment: CDR1 GTSNPN and CDR2 SVGIG (reference sequence). The CDR3 has 15 amino acids. The V end was cut by 1 base, the J end by 2 bases, with 14 bases between. CDR3 sequence reads: CAWSGGGSGQETQYF. The DNA of the CDR3 is TGTGCCTGGAGTGGAGGGGGCAGCGGGCAAGAGACCCAGTACTTC.

This chain uses TRBV4-3 with TRBJ2-7, with 12 bases fitting TRBD2. CDR3 length equals 20 residues. Germline V gene data show CDR1 as LGHNA and CDR2 as YSLEER. V shed 2 bases, J shed 5 bases, and the junction held 19 bases outside the gene matches. CDR3 amino acids: CASSQNVGLAGPTVPNEQYF. In nucleotides, the CDR3 is TGCGCCAGCAGCCAAAATGTAGGACTAGCGGGGCCGACCGTGCCTAACGAGCAGTACTTC.

The chain carries TRBV28 and TRBJ2-1; 10 bases match TRBD1. Germline-derived CDR1 and CDR2 are MDHEN and SYDVKM. V lost 5 bases, J lost 7 bases, and 8 bases stayed unmatched. The CDR3 has 15 amino acids. CDR3 sequence reads: CASSLSGQGWNEQFF. The CDR3 nucleotides read TGTGCCAGCAGTCTCTCGGGACAGGGGTGGAATGAGCAGTTCTTC.

The chain carries TRBV6-5 and TRBJ2-5; the match to TRBD1 covers 7 bases. Per germline, CDR1 MNHEY and CDR2 SVGAGI. V lost 5 bases and J lost 5; bases outside the gene matches: 5. This CDR3 is 13 amino acids long. CDR3 in DNA: TGTGCCAGCAGTGCGACAGGGACGGAGACCCAGTACTTC. The encoded protein is CASSATGTETQYF.

The chain uses TRBV29-1 and TRBJ1-1; 9 bases are a match to TRBD1. The CDR3 contains 14 residues. V was clipped by 6 bases and J by 5 bases; unmatched bases: 10. Germline V CDR1 and CDR2: SQVTM, ANQGSEA. CDR3 DNA: TGCAGCGTCTCAACCGGGACAGGGAAAACTGAAGCTTTCTTT. Its protein product is CSVSTGTGKTEAFF.

As DNA, the CDR3 is TGTGCCAGTAGTTTGACAGGGGACGAGAACACTGAAGCTTTCTTT. Encoded protein: CASSLTGDENTEAFF. The J gene is TRBJ1-1, the V gene TRBV19; 8 bases are a match to TRBD1. This CDR3 region has 15 residues. Germline values: CDR1 LNHDA, CDR2 SQIVND (reference sequence). The V gene end was trimmed by 5 bases and the J gene end by 1 base; junction bases not matched to a gene: 6.

This clonotype was seen only once. The chain has TRBV4-2 and TRBJ1-4, with no clear D. CDR1 is LGHNA and CDR2 is YNFKEQ in the germline V gene. V lost 3 bases and J lost 0, with 11 bases in between. This CDR3 spans 16 amino acids. The chain's CDR3 is CASSQETAATNEKLFF. In DNA, the CDR3 is TGTGCCAGCAGCCAGGAGACTGCTGCAACTAATGAAAAACTGTTTTTT.

The chain is built from TRBV6-5 and TRBJ1-2; D gene ambiguous. The germline V and J ends were trimmed by 2 bases and 6 bases, with 16 bases remaining between them. The germline CDR1 and CDR2 sequences are MNHEY and SVGAGI. The CDR3 loop spans 15 amino acids. CDR3: CASSYRVPREDGYTF. In DNA form, the CDR3 reads TGTGCCAGCAGTTACCGGGTCCCCCGGGAAGATGGCTACACCTTC.

This rearrangement joins TRBV24-1 to TRBJ1-2; 8 bases are shared with TRBD1. The V segment lost 5 bases and the J segment 8 bases; nucleotides outside the gene matches: 9. The CDR3 runs 14 residues. CDR1 and CDR2 (germline): KGHDR, SFDVKD. The CDR3 sequence: CATSAPGAGGGYTF. DNA of the CDR3: TGTGCCACCAGTGCCCCTGGGGCAGGGGGCGGCTACACCTTC.

The chain links TRBV4-3 to TRBJ2-3; a weak D match, TRBD2 (5 bases). Trimming removed 0 bases from V and 6 bases from J, with 10 bases in between. This CDR3 is built from 14 residues. In germline, CDR1 is LGHNA, CDR2 YSLEER. In DNA, the CDR3 is TGCGCCAGCAGCCAAGATTGGCGCGGGGATACGCAGTATTTT. This gives the protein CASSQDWRGDTQYF.